The sequence of this T cell receptor (beta chain) was determined in a study of long-term antiretroviral therapy in people with HIV. Study background: It was about a decade before the 2015 immediate-ART recommendation that the earliest samples were taken. The study's findings and limits: On ART adherence, viral resistance or therapy changes, no data were available. The repertoire was dominated at all time points by clones expanded before ART.

It was version v3.0 of the immunoSEQ assay that was run at survey level. Sequencing was intended to reach roughly 40,000-50,000 T-cell genomes per sample. Profiled with immunoSEQ multiplex PCR; TCRdb holds only in-frame clones, not every one. In the table there are 25,000 to 30,000 clones, roughly 78% of which are singletons. With respect to this clone: What it binds is not known.

CDR3 length equals 13 residues. V was clipped by 5 bases and J by 6 bases, with 14 bases between them. CDR1 MNHEY and CDR2 SMNVEV come from the germline V gene (reference sequence). The sample was unsorted PBMCs, taken 1.5 years before starting antiretroviral therapy. This TCR was recovered from a man between 18 and 35 years old with HIV. V and J are TRBV27 and TRBJ2-7, with D unresolved. The CDR3 loop reads CASSLSGYREQYF. The DNA of the CDR3 is TGTGCCAGCAGTCTTTCGGGTTACCGCGAGCAGTACTTC.